This is a list of T cell receptor beta chains from one sample in a study of blood T cell repertoires in COVID-19. Profiled with immunoSEQ multiplex PCR; TCRdb holds only in-frame clones, not every one. The table shows around 97,000 clones, with around 87% occurring only once. The sequenced sample was peripheral blood. All receptors derive from a human donor in a cohort sampled during active COVID-19. Each CDR3 is given with its conserved first and last residue. A D gene is named only where the DNA matches it firmly. Clone size appears in some rows only: once, few, many, or a class for an expanded clone.

>-|TRBV2|-|TRBJ2-3
TGTGCCAGCAGTGAAGGCGGGTATGTGGCAGATACGCAGTATTTT
CASSEGGYVADTQYF
>-|TRBV5-5|few|TRBJ2-7
TGTGCCAGCAGCTTGGATGCAGATACTAGGACCTACGAGCAGTACTTC
CASSLDADTRTYEQYF
>TRBD1|TRBV29-1|-|TRBJ1-1
TGCAGCGGTCTGACAGGGGGCCTTAACACTGAAGCTTTCTTT
CSGLTGGLNTEAFF
>-|TRBV9|once|TRBJ1-6
TGTGCCAGCACCGCCCGCAGGGATTATAATTCACCCCTCCACTTT
CASTARRDYNSPLHF
>-|TRBV3-1/TRBV3-2|-|TRBJ1-1
TGTGCCAGCAGCCAAGTACGGAGGAACACTGAAGCTTTCTTT
CASSQVRRNTEAFF
>-|TRBV6-2/TRBV6-3|-|TRBJ2-5
TGTGCCAGCAGCCGGGACTCCGGAGAGACCCAGTACTTC
CASSRDSGETQYF
>TRBD1|TRBV6-5|-|TRBJ1-1
TGTGCCAGCAGCCTATTGGGACAGGGTAAATCGGAAGCTTTCTTT
CASSLLGQGKSEAFF
>-|TRBV28|-|TRBJ2-7
TGTGCCAGCCAGTCTAGCTCCTACGAGCAGTACTTC
CASQSSSYEQYF
>-|TRBV28|-|TRBJ2-7
TGTGCCAGCAGCCGCGACAGCGCAGACTACGAGCAGTACTTC
CASSRDSADYEQYF
>-|TRBV7-9|-|TRBJ1-1
TGTGCCAGCAGCCAAACGGGCGGGGGTTGGACTGAAGCTTTCTTT
CASSQTGGGWTEAFF
>TRBD1|TRBV15|-|TRBJ1-2
TGTGCCACCAGCAGAGACGGCAGCGGGACAGGGGGCGACGGCTACACCTTC
CATSRDGSGTGGDGYTF
>-|TRBV4-3|-|TRBJ2-5
TGCGCCAGCAGCCAAGGAGGATTCCAAGAGACCCAGTACTTC
CASSQGGFQETQYF
>TRBD1|TRBV7-3|-|TRBJ2-7
TGTGCCAGCAGCCCGGGACAGTCCTACGAGCAGTACTTC
CASSPGQSYEQYF
>-|TRBV12-5|-|TRBJ2-7
TGTGCTAGTGGTTTGGTACTCGCCGCCGAATACTACGAGCAGTACTTC
CASGLVLAAEYYEQYF
>TRBD2|TRBV5-1|-|TRBJ2-7
TGCGCCAGCCAAACTAGCGGGGACTCCTACGAGCAGTACTTC
CASQTSGDSYEQYF
>-|TRBV21-1|once|TRBJ1-3
TGTGCCAGCAGCGAGGGGGCAGGTTATCTTATGTTGGGAAACACCATATATTTT
CASSEGAGYLMLGNTIYF
>-|TRBV28|-|TRBJ1-3
TGTGCCAGCAGTCTCAAGGGGTTATTGGGAAACACCATATATTTT
CASSLKGLLGNTIYF
>-|TRBV25-1|-|TRBJ2-3
TGTGCCAGCGCCGCGCCGCTTAAGGGGGTTACAGATACGCAGTATTTT
CASAAPLKGVTDTQYF
>-|TRBV12-3/TRBV12-4|-|TRBJ2-2
TGTGCCAGCAGTTTAGACAGCACCGGGGAGCTGTTTTTT
CASSLDSTGELFF
>TRBD1|TRBV10-3|-|TRBJ2-1
TGTGCCATCACCCGGGACAGTTTCTCCTACAATGAGCAGTTCTTC
CAITRDSFSYNEQFF
>TRBD1|TRBV5-8|-|TRBJ1-3
TGTGCCACCCGCGTCACCGGGACAGGGAGGAACACCATATATTTT
CATRVTGTGRNTIYF
>TRBD1|TRBV2|-|TRBJ1-1
TGTGCCACCACAGGGGAGTACACTGAAGCTTTCTTT
CATTGEYTEAFF
>TRBD1|TRBV28|-|TRBJ1-3
TGTGCCAGCACCCGAGGGACAGGGGGAAACACCATATATTTT
CASTRGTGGNTIYF
>-|TRBV3-1/TRBV3-2|-|TRBJ1-3
TGTGCCAGCAGCCAAGATAGCGGCCCGGCGGAGGAGTTCTCTGGAAACACCATATATTTT
CASSQDSGPAEEFSGNTIYF
>-|TRBV5-1|-|TRBJ1-1
TGCGCCAGCAGCATGTCTTTCACTGAAGCTTTCTTT
CASSMSFTEAFF
>-|TRBV24-1|few|TRBJ1-6
TGTGCCACCAGTGCCCGGGGTGGTAATTCACCCCTCCACTTT
CATSARGGNSPLHF
>TRBD2|TRBV4-3|-|TRBJ2-7
TGCGCCAGCAGCCAACAACATGGGACTAGCGGGTCTTACGAGCAGTACTTC
CASSQQHGTSGSYEQYF
>TRBD1|TRBV10-3|-|TRBJ1-1
TGTGCCATCAGTGAATCCGGACAGGCAAACACTGAAGCTTTCTTT
CAISESGQANTEAFF
>TRBD1|TRBV29-1|-|TRBJ1-5
TGCAGCGTTGAATTATCGGGGACAGGGGAGCAGCCCCAGCATTTT
CSVELSGTGEQPQHF
>-|TRBV27|-|TRBJ1-6
TGTGCCAGCAGCCCTCCGCCCGAGGATAATTCACCCCTCCACTTT
CASSPPPEDNSPLHF
>-|TRBV5-4|-|TRBJ2-5
TGTGCCAGCAGGTTGGCAGGAGCGGTGGAGACCCAGTACTTC
CASRLAGAVETQYF
>TRBD1|TRBV7-2|-|TRBJ1-1
TGTGCCAGCAGCCCTACGACAGGGGTTAACACTGAAGCTTTCTTT
CASSPTTGVNTEAFF
>-|TRBV4-1|-|TRBJ2-1
TGCGCCAGCAGCCAAGAGCGCCTTCTAGAGCAGTTCTTC
CASSQERLLEQFF
>TRBD2|TRBV5-1|-|TRBJ2-1
TGCGCCAGCAGTCCTGGGACTAGCGGGAGCTCCTACAATGAGCAGTTCTTC
CASSPGTSGSSYNEQFF
>-|TRBV5-4|-|TRBJ1-2
TGTGCCAGCAGCCCACCTAACGGCGTCCTGCGGGGCTATGGCTACACCTTC
CASSPPNGVLRGYGYTF
>TRBD1|TRBV11-2|once|TRBJ1-1
TGTGCCAGCAGCCTAGGGGGGGGGACAGGGATTTGGACTGAAGCTTTCTTT
CASSLGGGTGIWTEAFF
>-|TRBV27|-|TRBJ2-7
TGTGCCAGCAGCGGGGGGCGCGGCCCCTACGAGCAGTACTTC
CASSGGRGPYEQYF
>-|TRBV5-4|-|TRBJ2-3
TGTGCCAGCAGCTCGCGGGGTGTATTTAGAGATACGCAGTATTTT
CASSSRGVFRDTQYF
>-|TRBV28|-|TRBJ1-6
TGTGCCAGCAGCCGCTTATTTGGGGAGGTAGGATCACCCCTCCACTTT
CASSRLFGEVGSPLHF
>-|TRBV9|-|TRBJ1-4
TGTGCCAGCAGCGTAGGGGAGGGACGTCTGGGTGAAAAACTGTTTTTT
CASSVGEGRLGEKLFF
>-|TRBV2|-|TRBJ1-3
TGTGCCAGCAGAAATACTGGAAACACCATATATTTT
CASRNTGNTIYF
>TRBD1|TRBV12-3/TRBV12-4|-|TRBJ1-2
TGTGCCAGCAGTCCCGGACAGGGACATGGCTACACCTTC
CASSPGQGHGYTF
>TRBD1|TRBV5-1|-|TRBJ1-2
TGCGCCAGCAGCTATGGGGACAGCTCACATGGCTACACCTTC
CASSYGDSSHGYTF
>TRBD1|TRBV28|-|TRBJ2-1
TGTGCCAGCAGTCCGATTCGGGACAGCGACAATGAGCAGTTCTTC
CASSPIRDSDNEQFF
>TRBD2|TRBV6-4|-|TRBJ2-5
TGTGCCAGCAGCCCCGGACTAGCGGAGACCCAGTACTTC
CASSPGLAETQYF
>-|TRBV29-1|-|TRBJ2-1
TGCAGCGTACTCTCGGACTTATATTTCAATGAGCAGTTCTTC
CSVLSDLYFNEQFF
>-|TRBV6-6|once|TRBJ1-2
TGTGCCAGCAGTCGCACTAACCCCGGCCAGACGCAGCGTGGCTACACCTTC
CASSRTNPGQTQRGYTF
>TRBD1|TRBV10-1|-|TRBJ2-1
TGCGCCAGCAGTGAGTCCAAACTACAGGGGAGCTCCTACAATGAGCAGTTCTTC
CASSESKLQGSSYNEQFF
>-|TRBV6-2/TRBV6-3|once|TRBJ2-7
TGTGCCAGCAGTTACTCGCTTGGGACTCACGAGCAGTACTTC
CASSYSLGTHEQYF
>-|TRBV29-1|-|TRBJ2-5
TGCAGCGTTGAAGAGCCACCGGGAGTAGGTTCAGAGACCCAGTACTTC
CSVEEPPGVGSETQYF
>-|TRBV28|-|TRBJ1-2
TGTGCCAGCAGAGCTACTAACTATGGCTACACCTTC
CASRATNYGYTF
>TRBD2|TRBV7-2|-|TRBJ2-3
TGTGCCAGCAGCTTAGCCCCGGGACTAGCGGGAGGAGATACGCAGTATTTT
CASSLAPGLAGGDTQYF
>-|TRBV29-1|-|TRBJ1-1
TGCAGCGTTCGCGAGACAGGCTCCAGGGCTTTCTTT
CSVRETGSRAFF
>TRBD2|TRBV27|-|TRBJ2-7
TGTGCCAGCAGCCAACTAGCGGAGGCACCCTACGAGCAGTACTTC
CASSQLAEAPYEQYF
>-|TRBV4-2|-|TRBJ1-1
TGTGCCAGCAGCCAGGAAAACAGGGCCGGGACTGAAGCTTTCTTT
CASSQENRAGTEAFF